The next 28 T cell receptor beta chains were all read from a single sample in a study of T cell responses to AZD1222 COVID-19 vaccine. TCRdb's table, derived via immunoSEQ multiplex PCR, lists solely in-frame clones and lacks some. The sample holds fewer than 75,000 clones, around nine tenths seen once. This specimen was peripheral blood, taken 28 days after the second dose of the MenACWY control vaccine. The receptors were gathered from an adult who received the MenACWY meningococcal vaccine as a control.

This clone was counted once. The chain joins TRBV9 to TRBJ2-3; 8 positions match TRBD2. The CDR3 is 17 residues long. Germline V gene sequence: CDR1 SGDLS, CDR2 YYNGEE. V lost 0 bases, J lost 1 base, and 7 bases stayed unmatched. CDR3 bases: TGTGCCAGCAGCGTAGGAGCCCTAGCGGGCGGCACAGATACGCAGTATTTT. Its translation: CASSVGALAGGTDTQYF.

This clone occurred once. This rearrangement joins TRBV19 to TRBJ2-1, with D possibly matching TRBD1 (5 bases). This CDR3 has 12 amino acids. CDR1 and CDR2 (germline): LNHDA, SQIVND (reference sequence). Trimming pared 8 bases from V and 4 bases from J, leaving 9 bases between. The CDR3 DNA is TGTGCCAGTGGAGACAGATACAATGAGCAGTTCTTC. Translating it yields CASGDRYNEQFF.

The V gene is TRBV2, the J gene TRBJ2-7; D possibly uses TRBD1 or TRBD2 (5 bases each). V was trimmed by 5 bases and J by 6 bases, leaving 14 bases between them. There are 13 residues in the CDR3. CDR1 and CDR2 from the germline V gene are SNHLY and FYNNEI. The chain's CDR3 is CASSLGRAGEQYF. CDR3 sequence (DNA): TGTGCCAGCAGTCTGGGACGGGCGGGCGAGCAGTACTTC.

The chain couples TRBV7-9 to TRBJ2-1; TRBD1 aligns across 8 bases. V trimming: 4 bases; J trimming: 1 base; junction bases outside the gene matches: 12. The CDR3 extends over 18 amino acids. The V gene's germline CDR1 is SEHNR and CDR2 FQNEAQ (reference sequence). The CDR3 region has the DNA TGTGCCAGCAGCTCGAACCTTCGGACAGGGAGATCCTACAATGAGCAGTTCTTC. This translates into CASSSNLRTGRSYNEQFF.

The J gene is TRBJ2-7, the V gene TRBV7-9; unclear D gene. Trimming took 2 bases from V and 2 from J, leaving 10 bases between them. This CDR3 has 14 amino acids. CDR1 and CDR2 from the germline V gene are SEHNR and FQNEAQ (reference sequence). This chain's CDR3 is CASSLQDGAYEQYF. CDR3 DNA: TGTGCCAGCAGCTTACAGGATGGGGCCTACGAGCAGTACTTC.

The V gene is TRBV7-3, the J gene TRBJ1-2; TRBD1 agrees at 8 bases. The CDR3 has 15 residues. The V and J ends lost 2 bases and 8 bases, in that order; junction bases with no gene match: 10. Germline CDR1 is SGHTA and CDR2 is FQGTGA. The DNA for the CDR3 is TGTGCCAGCAGCTTATTGGGACAGGCCTCCGAGGGCTACACCTTC. The encoded protein is CASSLLGQASEGYTF.

A single count supports this clone. The chain carries TRBV5-1 and TRBJ1-4; D is unclear. V lost 0 bases and J lost 4, with 7 bases in between. This CDR3 contains 14 residues. Germline loops: CDR1 SGHRS, CDR2 YFSETQ. The CDR3 sequence: CASSLGPDNEKLFF. The DNA for the CDR3 is TGCGCCAGCAGCTTGGGCCCCGATAATGAAAAACTGTTTTTT.

V and J are TRBV5-1 and TRBJ1-1; no clear D gene. Germline assignment: CDR1 SGHRS and CDR2 YFSETQ. Trimming cost V 0 bases and J 2 bases, with 8 bases left between them. This CDR3 comprises 14 residues. As DNA, the CDR3 is TGCGCCAGCAGCTTGGAGTCTCGAAACACTGAAGCTTTCTTT. As protein: CASSLESRNTEAFF.

The genes are TRBV18 and TRBJ2-7; 9 nucleotides align to TRBD2. The CDR3 has 14 residues. Germline V lookup: CDR1 KGHSH, CDR2 LQKENI. V gave up 6 bases and J gave up 4 bases; unmatched junction bases: 7. CDR3 amino acids: CASSLTSGEYEQYF. CDR3 nucleotides: TGTGCCAGCTCCCTGACTAGCGGAGAATACGAGCAGTACTTC.

The rearrangement joins TRBV7-9 to TRBJ2-1; no clear D. Trimming stripped 5 bases from V and 0 bases from J, with 14 bases between. Looked up from germline, CDR1 is SEHNR and CDR2 is FQNEAQ (reference sequence). This CDR3 is built from 16 residues. In DNA form, the CDR3 reads TGTGCCAGCAGCCCCTCTAGACGGAGCTCCTACAATGAGCAGTTCTTC. Its translation is CASSPSRRSSYNEQFF.

The chain is built from TRBV7-6 and TRBJ2-5; D gene uncertain. The CDR3 has 17 residues. The V gene lost 0 bases and the J gene lost 1 base, with 15 bases spanning the gap. Germline CDR1 reads SGHVS; CDR2 reads FNYEAQ. CDR3 nucleotide sequence: TGTGCCAGCAGCTTAGCTCGGAACAGAGGAATCCAAGAGACCCAGTACTTC. Translation: CASSLARNRGIQETQYF.

The chain couples TRBV29-1 to TRBJ1-2; D unclear. The CDR3 loop spans 12 amino acids. Trimming took 4 bases from V and 7 from J, leaving 13 bases between them. Germline lookup yields CDR1 SQVTM and CDR2 ANQGSEA. CDR3 DNA: TGCAGCGTTGGAGGCAGTGCTGGTGGCTACACCTTC. The encoded protein is CSVGGSAGGYTF.

The rearrangement joins TRBV29-1 to TRBJ2-7; no firm D call. Looked up from germline, CDR1 is SQVTM and CDR2 is ANQGSEA. The CDR3 loop spans 14 amino acids. V shed 4 bases and J shed 3 bases, with 16 bases lying between them. The CDR3 DNA reads TGCAGCGTTGGTTCCCCGGGTGGGGACTACGAGCAGTACTTC. It codes for CSVGSPGGDYEQYF.

This chain links TRBV21-1 with TRBJ2-7; TRBD2, the D gene given by the table, was not confirmed from the DNA. TRBV21-1 is noted as a pseudogene. The CDR3 runs to 17 residues. The CDR3 region is CASRSPPPKDFNYEQYF. CDR3 sequence (DNA): TGTGCCAGCAGGAGCCCACCCCCGAAGGACTTTAACTACGAGCAGTACTTC.

This chain connects TRBV5-1 to TRBJ2-1, with 9 nucleotides matching TRBD2. Per the germline V gene, CDR1 is SGHRS and CDR2 is YFSETQ. The junction had 7 bases not matched to a gene; V was cut back by 4 bases and J by 5 bases. The CDR3 consists of 15 residues. The CDR3 DNA follows: TGCGCCAGCAGCCCTAGCGGGATTAGAGACAATGAGCAGTTCTTC. This sequence encodes CASSPSGIRDNEQFF. The full variable domain, with the rest looked up from reference TRBV5-1 and TRBJ2-1, is KAGVTQTPRYLIKTRGQQVTLSCSPISGHRSVSWYQQTPGQGLQFLFEYFSETQRNKGNFPGRFSGRQFSNSRSEMNVSTLELGDSALYLCASSPSGIRDNEQFFGPGTRLTVL.

This chain uses TRBV19 with TRBJ2-4; 7 nucleotides agree with TRBD1. This CDR3 has 15 residues. Losses at the gene ends were 5 bases for V and 1 base for J; bases not matched to a gene: 5. The germline V gene has CDR1 LNHDA and CDR2 SQIVND (reference sequence). The CDR3 protein is CASSLAQGAKNIQYF. The DNA of the CDR3 is TGTGCCAGTAGTCTGGCACAGGGGGCCAAAAACATTCAGTACTTC.

V gene TRBV24-1 combines with J gene TRBJ1-1; no clear D gene. Trimming cost V 4 bases and J 11 bases, with 25 bases left between them. Germline V gene data show CDR1 as KGHDR and CDR2 as SFDVKD. CDR3 length: 16 amino acids. CDR3 bases: TGTGCCACCAGTGACCGTATTGCTTACAGTGGCCAGGAGGCTTTCTTT. Residues: CATSDRIAYSGQEAFF.

The rearrangement links TRBV3-1 (or the pseudogene TRBV3-2) to TRBJ1-5, with D uncertain. This CDR3 is built from 13 residues. V was shortened by 0 bases and J by 7 bases, with 7 bases between the two germline ends. The V gene's germline CDR1 is LGHDT and CDR2 YNNKEL (reference sequence). The CDR3 bases are TGTGCCAGCAGCCAAGACCGACGGCAGCCCCAGCATTTT. Protein sequence: CASSQDRRQPQHF.

The V gene is TRBV2, the J gene TRBJ1-5; TRBD1 matches 7 bases. Trimming removed 3 bases from V and 2 bases from J; junction bases left unmatched: 10. Germline V CDR1 and CDR2: SNHLY, FYNNEI. CDR3 length: 17 amino acids. This CDR3 is CASSEIAGGGGNQPQHF. The CDR3 DNA sequence: TGTGCCAGCAGTGAGATTGCAGGGGGTGGAGGCAATCAGCCCCAGCATTTT. Variable domain in full (rest from reference TRBV2 and TRBJ1-5): EPEVTQTPSHQVTQMGQEVILRCVPISNHLYFYWYRQILGQKVEFLVSFYNNEISEKSEIFDDQFSVERPDGSNFTLKIRSTKLEDSAMYFCASSEIAGGGGNQPQHFGDGTRLSIL.

The V call is TRBV5-4, the J call TRBJ1-2; no clear D. CDR1 and CDR2 from the germline V gene are SGHNT and YYREEE (reference sequence). The CDR3 has 14 residues. Trimming took off 0 bases at V and 3 bases at J, with 9 bases between the two ends. CDR3 sequence: CASSLEGGDYGYTF. The CDR3 region has the DNA TGTGCCAGCAGCTTGGAGGGTGGGGACTATGGCTACACCTTC.

CDR3 sequence (DNA): TGTGCCTGGACGAAAAAGGACTATTCCTACGAGCAGTACTTC. The encoded protein is CAWTKKDYSYEQYF. The rearrangement joins TRBV30 to TRBJ2-7; TRBD2 might be the D (6 bases). The CDR3 is 14 residues long. Germline loops: CDR1 GTSNPN, CDR2 SVGIG (reference sequence). V was pared by 4 bases and J by 1 base, with 14 bases between.

This clone was observed once. This rearrangement joins TRBV7-2 to TRBJ1-2; a possible D gene is TRBD1 (6 bases). Trimming shortened V by 8 bases and J by 4 bases, and 20 bases separated the two germline ends. The CDR3 is 15 residues long. CDR1 and CDR2 from the germline V gene are SGHTA and FQGNSA. CDR3 in DNA: TGTGCCAGCGTACCTGAGGGGGGCTGGATCTATGGCTACACCTTC. As protein: CASVPEGGWIYGYTF.

V is TRBV9 and J is TRBJ1-3; TRBD1 matches 7 bases. CDR1 is SGDLS and CDR2 is YYNGEE in the germline V gene. Losses at the gene ends were 3 bases for V and 4 bases for J; bases not matched to a gene: 4. The CDR3 length is 14 residues. DNA of the CDR3: TGTGCCAGCAGCGCGACAGGGCCCGGAAACACCATATATTTT. Translated, it gives CASSATGPGNTIYF.

This chain connects TRBV19 to TRBJ2-1; 7 bases match TRBD2. Per germline, CDR1 LNHDA and CDR2 SQIVND (reference sequence). The length of the CDR3 is 14 residues. The V and J ends lost 9 bases and 4 bases, in that order; junction bases with no gene match: 9. CDR3 bases: TGTGCCAGCGAAGTATCTAGCGGTTACAATGAGCAGTTCTTC. Protein product: CASEVSSGYNEQFF.

The V and J genes are TRBV19 and TRBJ1-2; D is perhaps TRBD1 (5 bases). Germline assignment: CDR1 LNHDA and CDR2 SQIVND (reference sequence). This CDR3 is built from 14 residues. V was pared by 4 bases and J by 0 bases, with 9 bases between. The CDR3 sequence is CASSKGEANYGYTF. The CDR3 DNA follows: TGTGCCAGTAGTAAAGGGGAAGCTAACTATGGCTACACCTTC.

The V gene is TRBV7-2, the J gene TRBJ1-2, with D maybe TRBD1 (5 bases). V was shortened by 6 bases and J by 7 bases, with 24 bases between the two germline ends. CDR3 length: 16 amino acids. The germline V gene has CDR1 SGHTA and CDR2 FQGNSA. The CDR3 region is CASSPAQGLASGGYTF. Here the CDR3 DNA reads TGTGCCAGCAGTCCTGCCCAGGGACTGGCCTCTGGTGGCTACACCTTC.

The chain recombines TRBV18 with TRBJ1-6, with D unclear. CDR3 length equals 14 residues. V lost 2 bases to trimming and J lost 5 bases, with 7 bases between them. CDR1 KGHSH and CDR2 LQKENI come from the germline V gene. The chain's CDR3 is CASSPTSDNSPLHF. Written as DNA, the CDR3 is TGTGCCAGCTCACCAACCAGCGATAATTCACCCCTCCACTTT.

The rearrangement uses TRBV18 and TRBJ1-1; D may be TRBD1 (6 bases). The CDR3 is made up of 14 amino acids. Per the germline V gene, CDR1 is KGHSH and CDR2 is LQKENI. V was cut by 3 bases and J by 1 base, with 9 bases left in between. CDR3 protein: CASSPGHPNTEAFF. The CDR3 DNA reads as TGTGCCAGCTCACCGGGACACCCGAACACTGAAGCTTTCTTT.